This T cell receptor beta chain was sequenced for a study of blood T cell repertoires in COVID-19. Overall study: The United States, Italy and Spain were the sources of the acute and convalescent COVID-19 samples.

V lost 0 bases and J 3 bases, leaving 9 bases between the germline ends. Germline CDR1 LGHDT, CDR2 YNNKEL (reference sequence). This CDR3 comprises 14 residues. Clones were read by immunoSEQ multiplex PCR, and TCRdb kept only the in-frame ones, dropping some. This sample has 220,000 or so clones; nearly 90% occur once, and the top ten carry around 16%. The participants were between about 18 and 90 years old and came from about two dozen US areas. Exposed study participants had met a COVID-19 case within 2 weeks before entry. The sequence was obtained from a man in his thirties or forties who had been exposed to COVID-19. The sequencing sample was made of PBMCs or T cells enriched from blood (not recorded which). The J gene is TRBJ2-7, the V gene TRBV3-1 (or the pseudogene TRBV3-2); TRBD2 is a possible D gene (5 bases). This chain's CDR3 is CASSQELGNYEQYF. As DNA, the CDR3 is TGTGCCAGCAGCCAAGAACTAGGGAACTACGAGCAGTACTTC.